This T cell receptor (beta chain) was identified in a study of CD8+ T cells in alopecia areata. Whole-study context: Female C3H/HeJ recipients aged about 7-10 weeks got skin from C3H/HeJ graft donors aged about 6-12 months that had spontaneous alopecia.

This clone was recorded a few times. Its antigen is not identified. Mouse gene names and germline throughout. Read coverage stops 4 residues before the CDR3 terminus; the germline J gene supplies the remainder. Study observations and caveats: Unlike in mice, where it was clearer, TCR sharing across patients was less clear, possibly HLA-related. Scalp samples also yield sequences from resident alphabeta T cells of normal skin. Scalp lesions, especially in alopecia totalis/universalis, had higher clonality than normal scalp.

A panel of CD4, CD8alpha, NKG2D, NKG2ACE and other markers served to sort pooled cutaneous lymph node cells. Trimming cost V 0 bases and J 4 bases; bases outside gene matches: 3. CDR3 length: 15 residues. The V gene's germline CDR1 is NSQYPW and CDR2 LRSPGD (reference sequence). Extracted from the samples, RNA was reverse transcribed into cDNA to serve as the sequencing template. Libraries were prepared by immunoSEQ multiplex PCR; TCRdb keeps only in-frame clonotypes and omits some of them. Listed for the sample are 200,000 to 300,000 clones, none seen a single time. The chain has TRBV1 and TRBJ1-2, with TRBD1 matching over 9 bases. The source material was CD4+ T cells sorted from a lymph node. This TCR was sampled from a C3H/HeJ mouse with alopecia areata. The MHC haplotype of this mouse line is H2-k. Incomplete CDR3 DNA: TGCACCTGCAGTGCAGATGGGACAGGGATCTCC. Protein: CTCSADGTGIS. In full, the CDR3 reads CTCSADGTGISDYTF. Complete variable domain (other parts from reference TRBV1 and TRBJ1-2): VTLLEQNPRWRLVPRGQAVNLRCILKNSQYPWMSWYQQDLQKQLQWLFTLRSPGDKEVKSLPGADYLATRVTDTELRLQVANMSQGRTLYCTCSADGTGISDYTFGSGTRLLVI.